A single sample gave rise to the 31 T cell receptor beta chains below, sequenced in a study of identical twins. A single record per CDR3 protein comes from TCRdb applying MiXCR to the 5' RACE reads. The data contain hundreds of thousands of distinct CDR3 sequences, under 9% of them seen just once; the ten biggest clones take up around 0.98%. The sample was also reused in another study, on yellow fever vaccine responses in identical twins.

The sequenced material came from PBMCs. The source is a woman aged 18-29 years in good health.

This clonotype was observed a handful of times. V is TRBV7-9 and J is TRBJ2-2; no definite D call. Germline V gives CDR1 SEHNR, CDR2 FQNEAQ (reference sequence). The CDR3 contains 16 residues. V lost 0 bases to trimming and J lost 1 base, with 9 bases between them. CDR3 residues: CASSLARAVNTGELFF. As DNA, the CDR3 is TGTGCCAGCAGCTTAGCTAGGGCTGTGAACACCGGGGAGCTGTTTTTT. The whole variable domain, filled in from reference TRBV7-9 and TRBJ2-2, reads DTGVSQNPRHKITKRGQNVTFRCDPISEHNRLYWYRQTLGQGPEFLTYFQNEAQLEKSRLLSDRFSAERPKGSFSTLEIQRTEQGDSAMYLCASSLARAVNTGELFFGEGSRLTVL.

The chain joins TRBV6-2 or TRBV6-3 to TRBJ2-1; tentative D call: TRBD1 (6 bases). V dropped 7 bases and J dropped 7 bases, with 11 bases sitting between them. CDR1 and CDR2 from the germline V gene are MNHEY and SVGEGT. The CDR3 loop spans 12 amino acids. The CDR3 DNA is TGTGCCAGCACCAACACAGGGAATGAGCAGTTCTTC. This gives the protein CASTNTGNEQFF.

The V call is TRBV7-8, the J call TRBJ2-1; TRBD2 aligns across 7 bases. Germline trimming cut 3 bases from V and 7 bases from J; bases unmatched to any gene: 6. Germline assignment: CDR1 SGHVS and CDR2 FQNEAQ. CDR3 size: 14 residues. CDR3 region: CASSFRTSRNEQFF. The CDR3 nucleotides are TGTGCCAGCAGCTTCAGGACTAGTCGGAATGAGCAGTTCTTC.

This chain connects TRBV19 to TRBJ1-1; a weak D match, TRBD1 (6 bases). Per the germline V gene, CDR1 is LNHDA and CDR2 is SQIVND (reference sequence). Trimming took off 6 bases at V and 1 base at J, with 18 bases between the two ends. The CDR3 spans 16 residues. The CDR3 here is CASRPTGRWANTEAFF. The CDR3 DNA reads as TGTGCCAGTAGGCCAACAGGGAGGTGGGCGAACACTGAAGCTTTCTTT.

This clonotype was seen only a few times. The chain has TRBV7-6 and TRBJ2-2; D possibly uses TRBD1 or TRBD2 (5 bases each). This CDR3 spans 16 amino acids. From germline, CDR1 is SGHVS and CDR2 FNYEAQ. The ends were cut back, 1 base at V and 6 bases at J, with 15 bases in the middle. The DNA for the CDR3 is TGTGCCAGCAGCTTAGAGCCGGGGCTAGCATCCGGGGAGCTGTTTTTT. Its translation is CASSLEPGLASGELFF.

The table lists this clonotype with a few counts. This chain joins TRBV15 and TRBJ2-1; 8 nucleotides line up with TRBD1. The J segment lost 6 bases and the V segment lost 3 bases, leaving 7 bases of the junction unmatched. Germline CDR1 LNHNV, CDR2 YYDKDF (reference sequence). The CDR3 loop spans 15 amino acids. The CDR3 DNA reads as TGTGCCACCAGCAGGACCGGGACAGGTGTCAATGAGCAGTTCTTC. This sequence encodes CATSRTGTGVNEQFF.

This clonotype showed up just a few times. The chain combines TRBV5-1 with TRBJ2-7; maybe TRBD2 (5 bases). Germline CDR1 is SGHRS and CDR2 is YFSETQ. There are 15 residues in the CDR3. V gave up 4 bases and J gave up 2 bases, with 16 bases separating them. The CDR3 protein is CASSPAERSTYEQYF. CDR3 nucleotide sequence: TGCGCCAGCAGCCCCGCCGAGCGGTCTACCTACGAGCAGTACTTC.

J is TRBJ2-5 and V is TRBV5-1; D unresolved. The length of the CDR3 is 14 residues. The germline gives CDR1 SGHRS, CDR2 YFSETQ. V lost 0 bases and J 5 bases, leaving 11 bases between the germline ends. CDR3: CASSLERIRETQYF. CDR3 in DNA: TGCGCCAGCAGCTTGGAACGGATTCGGGAGACCCAGTACTTC.

This clonotype has only a few counts. The gene calls are TRBV11-1 and TRBJ2-7; 7 nucleotides line up with TRBD1. The CDR3 is 16 amino acids. Germline assignment: CDR1 SGHAT and CDR2 FQDESV (reference sequence). The J segment lost 2 bases and the V segment lost 2 bases, leaving 9 bases of the junction unmatched. CDR3 sequence (DNA): TGTGCCAGCAGCTTAACACGGGACAGTTTTACCTACGAGCAGTACTTC. Protein product: CASSLTRDSFTYEQYF.

The CDR3 sequence is CASSQRVADYNEQFF. CDR3 nucleotide sequence: TGTGCCAGCAGCCAGAGAGTAGCGGATTACAATGAGCAGTTCTTC. This rearrangement joins TRBV11-2 to TRBJ2-1; D possibly corresponds to TRBD2 (6 bases). Germline-derived CDR1 and CDR2 are SGHAT and FQNNGV. The CDR3 sequence is 15 residues long. The V and J ends lost 5 bases and 4 bases respectively, with 15 bases between them. Based on the CDR3 plus reference TRBV11-2 and TRBJ2-1, the full variable domain is EAGVAQSPRYKIIEKRQSVAFWCNPISGHATLYWYQQILGQGPKLLIQFQNNGVVDDSQLPKDRFSAERLKGVDSTLKIQPAKLEDSAVYLCASSQRVADYNEQFFGPGTRLTVL.

This clonotype was seen more than once but under ten times. The V call is TRBV9, the J call TRBJ1-5; 12 bases fit TRBD1. The CDR3 is 15 amino acids. The trim removed 2 bases at V and 7 bases at J, leaving 4 bases unmatched. CDR1 and CDR2 from the germline V gene are SGDLS and YYNGEE. This CDR3 is CASSVDGTGGQPQHF. The CDR3 DNA reads as TGTGCCAGCAGCGTTGACGGGACAGGGGGCCAGCCCCAGCATTTT.

The chain joins TRBV20-1 to TRBJ2-7, with 9 bases lining up with TRBD1. CDR1 DFQATT and CDR2 SNEGSKA come from the germline V gene (reference sequence). The CDR3 has 16 residues. After removal of 6 bases from V and 4 bases from J, the junction contained 16 bases not matched to a gene. For the CDR3, the DNA is TGCAGTGCAAAGAACCGGGACAGGGTAAGCGGATACGAGCAGTACTTC. Translation: CSAKNRDRVSGYEQYF.

The chain is built from TRBV3-1 and TRBJ2-2, with no clear D. The CDR3 is 13 amino acids. V dropped 2 bases and J dropped 6 bases, with 7 bases sitting between them. CDR1 and CDR2 (germline): LGHDT, YNNKEL (reference sequence). The CDR3 bases are TGTGCCAGCAGCCAAATCCTTCCCGGGGAGCTGTTTTTT. Amino acid sequence: CASSQILPGELFF. Filled out from reference TRBV3-1 and TRBJ2-2, the complete variable domain reads DTAVSQTPKYLVTQMGNDKSIKCEQNLGHDTMYWYKQDSKKFLKIMFSYNNKELIINETVPNRFSPKSPDKAHLNLHINSLELGDSAVYFCASSQILPGELFFGEGSRLTVL.

This chain connects TRBV24-1 to TRBJ2-3; D is unresolved. CDR3 length: 14 amino acids. V was clipped by 4 bases and J by 6 bases, with 13 bases between them. CDR1 and CDR2 from the germline V gene are KGHDR and SFDVKD. The CDR3 reads CATSEDVLRDTQYF. CDR3 DNA: TGTGCCACCAGTGAGGATGTCCTGCGGGATACGCAGTATTTT.

The CDR3 nucleotides are TGCAGTGCTAGCCCCCACGCGAGCTCCTACGAGCAGTACTTC. Translation gives CSASPHASSYEQYF. This sequence joins TRBV20-1 and TRBJ2-7; no firm D call. The V end lost 3 bases, the J end lost 0 bases, and 12 bases lay between the germline ends. The CDR3 is made up of 14 amino acids. CDR1 is DFQATT, CDR2 SNEGSKA, per germline (reference sequence).

The V and J genes are TRBV5-1 and TRBJ2-5; no reliable D call. Germline CDR1 reads SGHRS; CDR2 reads YFSETQ. V lost 0 bases, J lost 6 bases, and 3 bases lay in between. The CDR3 runs 11 residues. The CDR3 is CASSLDQTQYF. As DNA, the CDR3 is TGCGCCAGCAGCTTGGACCAGACCCAGTACTTC.

The DNA for the CDR3 is TGCGCCAGCAGCCGATCCGGGCCCATGGTCGCCTACGAGCAGTACTTC. Its translation: CASSRSGPMVAYEQYF. The rearrangement links TRBV4-1 to TRBJ2-7; D uncertain. The CDR3 contains 16 residues. Deletions cut 4 bases from V and 2 bases from J, with 18 bases between. The germline V gene has CDR1 MGHRA and CDR2 YSYEKL.

This sequence joins TRBV11-2 and TRBJ2-7, with 12 nucleotides matching TRBD2. The trim removed 8 bases at V and 5 bases at J, leaving 16 bases unmatched. The CDR3 is made up of 17 amino acids. Germline assignment: CDR1 SGHAT and CDR2 FQNNGV. The CDR3 bases are TGTGCCAGCCAGCTTCCCGCGACTAGCGGGAGTTTCAACGAGCAGTACTTC. Protein: CASQLPATSGSFNEQYF.

CDR3 residues: CASSQDGTSDIGELFF. CDR3 nucleotide sequence: TGTGCCAGCAGCCAAGATGGGACTAGCGACATCGGGGAGCTGTTTTTT. J is TRBJ2-2 and V is TRBV3-1; 10 bases line up with TRBD2. V gave up 0 bases and J gave up 7 bases; unmatched junction bases: 5. Germline CDR1 and CDR2: LGHDT and YNNKEL (reference sequence). The CDR3 spans 16 residues.

There are many counts of this clonotype. The chain has TRBV29-1 and TRBJ1-2; D call uncertain. The V and J ends lost 3 bases and 8 bases respectively, with 13 bases between them. This CDR3 spans 12 amino acids. From germline, CDR1 is SQVTM and CDR2 ANQGSEA. CDR3 nucleotide sequence: TGCAGCGTTGAGTACGGCGCGTCAGGCTACACCTTC. Protein: CSVEYGASGYTF.

This chain uses TRBV27 with TRBJ2-7, with a tentative D call TRBD2 (5 bases). Trimming took off 0 bases at V and 3 bases at J, with 9 bases between the two ends. The CDR3 is 14 amino acids. CDR1 is MNHEY, CDR2 SMNVEV, per germline (reference sequence). In DNA, the CDR3 is TGTGCCAGCAGTTTATCGGGAGCAAACTACGAGCAGTACTTC. Encoded protein: CASSLSGANYEQYF.

This clonotype appeared a few times. This chain connects TRBV6-5 to TRBJ1-6; D is undetermined. Germline V lookup: CDR1 MNHEY, CDR2 SVGAGI. V was pared by 0 bases and J by 9 bases, with 15 bases between. The CDR3 loop spans 16 amino acids. This chain's CDR3 is CASSYSGSNVPSPLHF. CDR3 nucleotide sequence: TGTGCCAGCAGTTACTCGGGTAGCAACGTCCCTTCACCCCTCCACTTT.

This clonotype has just a few counts. The chain combines TRBV28 with TRBJ2-7; 11 bases are shared with TRBD2. The germline V gene encodes CDR1 MDHEN and CDR2 SYDVKM. J was trimmed by 2 bases and V by 4 bases; bases with no gene match: 7. The CDR3 sequence is 16 residues long. The CDR3 region is CASSSTSSGRTYEQYF. The CDR3 bases are TGTGCCAGCAGTTCAACCTCTAGCGGGAGGACCTACGAGCAGTACTTC.

The chain is built from TRBV5-6 and TRBJ2-5, with a tentative D call TRBD1 (8 bases). The CDR3 runs to 17 residues. Deletions cut 5 bases from V and 2 bases from J, with 22 bases between. Looked up from germline, CDR1 is SGHDT and CDR2 is YYEEEE. Here the CDR3 DNA reads TGTGCCAGCAGGTTAAGACAGGGGACAGCGGGGCAAGAGACCCAGTACTTC. Translation: CASRLRQGTAGQETQYF.

The rearrangement joins TRBV28 to TRBJ2-7, with 13 bases aligning to TRBD2. Losses at the gene ends were 4 bases for V and 3 bases for J; bases not matched to a gene: 9. Germline loops: CDR1 MDHEN, CDR2 SYDVKM. CDR3 size: 17 residues. The CDR3 DNA sequence: TGTGCCAGCAGTTCCCTCGGGACTAGCGGGAATTACTACGAGCAGTACTTC. Translated, it gives CASSSLGTSGNYYEQYF.

This clonotype was seen a few times. The chain recombines TRBV11-2 with TRBJ2-7; 7 bases are a match to TRBD2. CDR3 length: 15 residues. V was pared by 3 bases and J by 0 bases, with 5 bases of the junction left unmatched. Looked up from germline, CDR1 is SGHAT and CDR2 is FQNNGV. In nucleotides, the CDR3 is TGTGCCAGCAGCTTCACAGCGGGAAGCTCCTACGAGCAGTACTTC. Amino acid sequence: CASSFTAGSSYEQYF. The full variable domain, rest sourced from reference TRBV11-2 and TRBJ2-7, is EAGVAQSPRYKIIEKRQSVAFWCNPISGHATLYWYQQILGQGPKLLIQFQNNGVVDDSQLPKDRFSAERLKGVDSTLKIQPAKLEDSAVYLCASSFTAGSSYEQYFGPGTRLTVT.

CDR3 nucleotides: TGTGCCAGCACTCCCCTTCTTTCGTCACGGGGGGAGCTGTTTTTT. Translating it yields CASTPLLSSRGELFF. V usage is TRBV2 and J usage is TRBJ2-2, with D uncertain. The V gene's germline CDR1 is SNHLY and CDR2 FYNNEI. The CDR3 is made up of 15 amino acids. Trimming left V 7 bases short and J 8 bases short, with 20 bases between.

The rearrangement joins TRBV6-6 to TRBJ1-1; TRBD1 aligns across 8 bases. The CDR3 spans 13 residues. V gave up 7 bases and J gave up 1 base; unmatched junction bases: 2. Germline V gives CDR1 MNHNY, CDR2 SVGAGI (reference sequence). This CDR3 reads CASIGQGNTEAFF. For the CDR3, the DNA is TGTGCCAGCATCGGACAGGGGAACACTGAAGCTTTCTTT.

This clonotype was counted between two and nine times. CDR3 amino acids: CASSLDQRDKREAFF. DNA for the CDR3: TGTGCCAGCAGCTTAGATCAGAGGGACAAAAGGGAAGCTTTCTTT. J is TRBJ1-1 and V is TRBV7-2; perhaps TRBD1 as D (6 bases). This CDR3 spans 15 amino acids. Per germline, CDR1 SGHTA and CDR2 FQGNSA. V shed 1 base and J shed 8 bases, with 17 bases lying between them.

The chain recombines TRBV6-5 with TRBJ2-3; weak D call: TRBD1 (6 bases). Per the germline V gene, CDR1 is MNHEY and CDR2 is SVGAGI. V gave up 0 bases and J gave up 0 bases, with 10 bases separating them. The CDR3 spans 16 residues. This CDR3 is CASSYSQGTSTDTQYF. In DNA form, the CDR3 reads TGTGCCAGCAGTTACTCACAGGGTACTAGCACAGATACGCAGTATTTT.

This clonotype was seen ten or more times. The chain employs TRBV5-1 and TRBJ2-7, with 8 bases lining up with TRBD1. Germline V lookup: CDR1 SGHRS, CDR2 YFSETQ. The CDR3 contains 14 residues. V was pared by 4 bases and J by 3 bases, with 6 bases of the junction left unmatched. This CDR3 is CASSEQGVGYEQYF. CDR3 bases: TGCGCCAGCAGCGAACAGGGGGTAGGCTACGAGCAGTACTTC.